The 14 T cell receptor beta chains given below trace back to one sample, sequenced in a study of technical replicates of blood from a few donors. Data came from immunoSEQ multiplex PCR; TCRdb stores just in-frame clones and leaves some out. The sample carries about 64,000 clones, less than 90% recorded once. Sequencing was done on a sample of PBMCs. Every receptor here comes from a human donor in good health. Some clones in this sample may be carry-over from other donors' samples.

V usage is TRBV18 and J usage is TRBJ1-2, with 8 positions matching TRBD1. Trimming took 3 bases from V and 3 from J; bases not matched to a gene: 6. The length of the CDR3 is 15 residues. Per germline, CDR1 KGHSH and CDR2 LQKENI. The CDR3 DNA sequence: TGTGCCAGCTCACCCGGACAGGGCGAGTACTATGGCTACACCTTC. It codes for CASSPGQGEYYGYTF.

The CDR3 DNA reads TGTGCCAGCAGCTTCCTCGAGACTAGCGGGTCCTACGAGCAGTACTTC. This sequence encodes CASSFLETSGSYEQYF. The chain employs TRBV7-9 and TRBJ2-7, with 10 bases lining up with TRBD2. The CDR3 consists of 16 residues. V shed 3 bases and J 1 base; nucleotides not matched to a gene: 6. From germline, CDR1 is SEHNR and CDR2 FQNEAQ (reference sequence).

This rearrangement joins TRBV5-4 to TRBJ1-6, with no clear D. The CDR3 has 13 residues. V shed 0 bases and J shed 7 bases, with 5 bases lying between them. Germline CDR1 is SGHNT and CDR2 is YYREEE (reference sequence). This CDR3 is CASSLVRNSPLHF. The CDR3, as DNA: TGTGCCAGCAGCTTGGTCAGGAATTCACCCCTCCACTTT. Full variable domain (missing parts from reference TRBV5-4 and TRBJ1-6): ETGVTQSPTHLIKTRGQQVTLRCSSQSGHNTVSWYQQALGQGPQFIFQYYREEENGRGNFPPRFSGLQFPNYSSELNVNALELDDSALYLCASSLVRNSPLHFGNGTRLTVT.

V and J are TRBV4-3 and TRBJ2-7; weak D call: TRBD2 (5 bases). V was cut by 5 bases and J by 3 bases, with 17 bases left in between. Germline CDR1 reads LGHNA; CDR2 reads YSLEER. The CDR3 is made up of 15 amino acids. The CDR3 reads CASSVHPGSDYEQYF. The CDR3 DNA is TGCGCCAGCAGCGTTCATCCGGGGAGTGACTACGAGCAGTACTTC.

The chain recombines TRBV7-6 with TRBJ1-4; D ambiguous. Trimming cost V 1 base and J 2 bases, with 5 bases left between them. The CDR3 consists of 14 residues. In germline, CDR1 is SGHVS, CDR2 FNYEAQ. Here the CDR3 reads CASSLVPTNEKLFF. The CDR3 DNA sequence: TGTGCCAGCAGCTTAGTCCCGACTAATGAAAAACTGTTTTTT.

This chain's CDR3 is CASRTSWFQETQYF. DNA for the CDR3: TGTGCCAGCAGGACAAGCTGGTTCCAAGAGACCCAGTACTTC. This rearrangement joins TRBV6-5 to TRBJ2-5; D remains unclear. The CDR3 spans 14 residues. Germline V gene lookup returns CDR1 MNHEY and CDR2 SVGAGI. Trimming shortened V by 6 bases and J by 1 base, and 12 bases separated the two germline ends.

V usage is TRBV29-1 and J usage is TRBJ2-7; 7 bases line up with TRBD1. From germline, CDR1 is SQVTM and CDR2 ANQGSEA. V was clipped by 1 base and J by 6 bases; unmatched bases: 6. CDR3 size: 13 residues. CDR3 DNA sequence: TGCAGCGTTGAAGTCCAGACAGGGACCGAGCAGTACTTC. Amino acid sequence: CSVEVQTGTEQYF.

The chain has TRBV27 and TRBJ2-3; 7 nucleotides line up with TRBD1. Germline loops: CDR1 MNHEY, CDR2 SMNVEV (reference sequence). Germline trimming cut 5 bases from V and 4 bases from J; bases unmatched to any gene: 12. This CDR3 is built from 16 residues. The CDR3 DNA follows: TGTGCCAGCAGTACACTGACAGGGAATTTACCAGATACGCAGTATTTT. Amino acid sequence: CASSTLTGNLPDTQYF.

V gene TRBV9 combines with J gene TRBJ1-3; D unresolved. The CDR3 spans 13 residues. Germline CDR1 reads SGDLS; CDR2 reads YYNGEE. Deletions cut 3 bases from V and 2 bases from J, with 6 bases between. This CDR3 reads CASSASTGNTIYF. DNA for the CDR3: TGTGCCAGCAGCGCGTCTACTGGAAACACCATATATTTT. The whole variable domain, remainder taken from reference TRBV9 and TRBJ1-3, is DSGVTQTPKHLITATGQRVTLRCSPRSGDLSVYWYQQSLDQGLQFLIQYYNGEERAKGNILERFSAQQFPDLHSELNLSSLELGDSALYFCASSASTGNTIYFGEGSWLTVV.

V usage is TRBV18 and J usage is TRBJ1-3; D call uncertain. V lost 6 bases, J lost 0 bases, and 9 bases lay in between. CDR1 KGHSH and CDR2 LQKENI come from the germline V gene. This CDR3 spans 14 amino acids. The CDR3 is CASSPGFSGNTIYF. CDR3 coding DNA: TGTGCCAGCTCCCCCGGGTTCTCTGGAAACACCATATATTTT.

The chain employs TRBV6-4 and TRBJ2-1, with unresolved D. The CDR3 has 12 amino acids. Germline values: CDR1 MRHNA, CDR2 SNTAGT. The ends were cut back, 0 bases at V and 15 bases at J, with 12 bases in the middle. DNA for the CDR3: TGTGCCAGCAGTGACTCCGCGCGTCGTCGGTTCTTC. Amino acids: CASSDSARRRFF.

The chain combines TRBV27 with TRBJ2-7; 10 bases fit TRBD2. With 3 bases clipped from V and 2 bases from J, the junction kept 13 bases outside the gene matches. The CDR3 is made up of 18 amino acids. Per the germline V gene, CDR1 is MNHEY and CDR2 is SMNVEV (reference sequence). As DNA, the CDR3 is TGTGCCAGCAGTTTCGGGGGGCTCCAAAGCGGGAGGGCCTACGAGCAGTACTTC. Protein: CASSFGGLQSGRAYEQYF.

The J gene is TRBJ2-7, the V gene TRBV9; possibly TRBD2 for D (6 bases). V gave up 0 bases and J gave up 6 bases, with 16 bases separating them. The CDR3 is 15 amino acids. The germline V gene has CDR1 SGDLS and CDR2 YYNGEE. The CDR3 DNA sequence: TGTGCCAGCAGCGTAGAATCGGGAGCAAGGGGCGAGCAGTACTTC. It is translated as CASSVESGARGEQYF.

The chain couples TRBV7-9 to TRBJ1-2; 7 nucleotides match TRBD1. The ends lost 6 bases at V and 5 bases at J; junction bases unmatched: 12. Per the germline V gene, CDR1 is SEHNR and CDR2 is FQNEAQ (reference sequence). The CDR3 is 15 residues long. The CDR3 loop reads CASSIEPGQRYGYTF. CDR3 nucleotides: TGTGCCAGCAGTATTGAACCGGGACAGAGGTATGGCTACACCTTC.